The rows below give T cell receptor beta chains drawn from one sample of a study of T cells in Graves' hyperthyroidism and ophthalmopathy. Using its own MiXCR run on the multiplex PCR reads, TCRdb lists one record per CDR3 protein. The repertoire includes some 350,000 distinct CDR3 sequences, 15% to 18% of them detected once, and about 27% sits in the top ten. The sequenced material came from blood. Receptors were obtained from a young woman with Graves' hyperthyroidism that later progressed to Graves' ophthalmopathy. CDR3s leave out the opening cysteine and the closing phenylalanine or tryptophan.

v_gene	CDR3aa
TRBV11-3	ASSFSGANNEQF
TRBV15	ATSRDPRVSGANVLT
TRBV6-5	ASSYGGTGSVQY
TRBV6-2/TRBV6-3	ASSHIPSYEQY
TRBV12-3/TRBV12-4	ASSRGEKLF
TRBV12-3/TRBV12-4	ATQTLPNTEAF
TRBV7-9	ASSFITEGGTDTQY
TRBV4-2	ASSQEASVTLRRDTQY
TRBV28	ASSLIGNEAF
TRBV14	ASSPTSGFLRTGELF
TRBV28	ASSPSGLASNQPQH
TRBV7-8	ASSFRLRDSGHEQY
TRBV12-3/TRBV12-4	ASSFTSPDTQY
TRBV28	ASSLQGDGANVLT
TRBV7-2	ASSLDTNSGANVLT
TRBV5-1	ASSTGTSGHETQY
TRBV12-3/TRBV12-4	ASSLHGGEQF
TRBV19	ASSIEPTSSYNEQF
TRBV30	AWRLAGGLQWY
TRBV12-3/TRBV12-4	ASRGDRQY
TRBV27	ASLGTGSNTGELF
TRBV20-1	SARAGGGPPPTQY
TRBV2	ASSHYGRGEAF
TRBV6-5	ASSYSPWTETGNTIY
TRBV2	ASSDTGSYNSPLH
TRBV20-1	SARDGPRENTEAF
TRBV6-1	ASSVGFVNEQF
TRBV7-2	ASSLDQGLADTQY